This T cell receptor (beta chain) was profiled in a study of T-cell reconstitution after alpha-beta-depleted transplantation in children listed by TCRdb under 2016. Study-level background: The study quantitatively tracked T-cell immune reconstitution after TCRalphabeta/CD19-depleted allogeneic hematopoietic cell transplantation in children using TCR repertoire profiling. Study-level results and caveats: About two months after transplant, the apparently early recovery of alphabetaT-cell counts reportedly depended on just several hundred clones that had expanded rapidly and came from non-depleted graft cells. The frequencies of hyperexpanded clones fell over the following months, and after one year, T-cell counts and TCRbeta diversity were mostly attributed to newly produced T cells. In some patients, high TCRbeta diversity at day 60 was attributed to recipient T cells and intrathymic progenitors that had survived conditioning.

Worth noting for this clonotype: The antigen it binds to is not known. Given a much more abundant clone one base away, this may be a read error.

Preparation of the library involved PCR. The reads were generated on an Illumina HiSeq 2500. To normalize quantification of the TCRbeta repertoire, the TCR libraries were built with molecular barcoding that relied on unique molecular identifiers. Using fastp trimming at Q25 and MiXCR clonotype assembly, TCRdb reanalyzed the public sequencing data and kept in-frame beta chains. Each entry merges the rows of one CDR3 protein and shows their most common DNA and genes. The sample includes 550,000 to 600,000 distinct CDR3 sequences, with more than 20% observed a single time. The top ten clones comprise roughly an eighth of the sample. Taken with the paper, the label for treatment or condition translates to: allogeneic hematopoietic cell transplantation with graft depleted of TCRalphabeta T cells and CD19 B cells. The transplant recipients were children given TCRalphabeta/CD19-depleted allogeneic hematopoietic cell grafts.

The CDR3 spans 16 residues, from the cysteine through the phenylalanine. Of all the DNA, just the CDR3 is kept, 48 bases in frame from base 1. CDR1 is given as SEHNR and CDR2 as FQNEAQ, both from the germline V gene (reference sequence). The material was PBMCs, mostly from graft donor cells, obtained 360 days after TCRalphabeta/CD19-depleted stem cell transplant. The chain links TRBV7-9 with TRBJ1-5, and 8 bases in between align with TRBD1. This TCR was sampled from a boy less than two years old who had a stem cell transplant for acute myeloid leukemia, so the T cells may come from the graft donor. The nucleotide sequence is given as TGTACCAGCAGCATTGGACAGGGCCCTTTTTTTCAGCCCCAGCATTTT. Translated, this is CTSSIGQGPFFQPQHF. Here the CDR3 is joined to the reference TRBV7-9 and TRBJ1-5 genes, and the full variable domain is: DTGVSQNPRHKITKRGQNVTFRCDPISEHNRLYWYRQTLGQGPEFLTYFQNEAQLEKSRLLSDRFSAERPKGSFSTLEIQRTEQGDSAMYLCTSSIGQGPFFQPQHFGDGTRLSIL.